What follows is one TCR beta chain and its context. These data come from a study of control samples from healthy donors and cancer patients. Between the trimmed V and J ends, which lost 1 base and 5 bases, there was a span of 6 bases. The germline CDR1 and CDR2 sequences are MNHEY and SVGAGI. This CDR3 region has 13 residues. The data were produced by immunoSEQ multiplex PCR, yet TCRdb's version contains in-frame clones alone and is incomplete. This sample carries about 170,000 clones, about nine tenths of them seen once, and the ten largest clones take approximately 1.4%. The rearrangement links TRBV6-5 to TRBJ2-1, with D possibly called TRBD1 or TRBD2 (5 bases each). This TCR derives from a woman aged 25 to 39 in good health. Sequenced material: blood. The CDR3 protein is CASSYWGNNEQFF. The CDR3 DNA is TGTGCCAGCAGTTACTGGGGGAACAATGAGCAGTTCTTC.